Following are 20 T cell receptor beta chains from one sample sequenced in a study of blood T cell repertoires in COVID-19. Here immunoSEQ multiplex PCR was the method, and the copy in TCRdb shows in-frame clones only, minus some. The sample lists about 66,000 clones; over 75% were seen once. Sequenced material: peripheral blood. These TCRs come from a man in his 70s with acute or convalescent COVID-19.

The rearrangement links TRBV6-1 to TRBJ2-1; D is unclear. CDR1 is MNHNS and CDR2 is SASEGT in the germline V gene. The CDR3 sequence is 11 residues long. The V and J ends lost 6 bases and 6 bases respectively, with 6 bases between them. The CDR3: CASSLLNEQFF. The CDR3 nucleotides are TGTGCCAGCAGCCTTCTCAATGAGCAGTTCTTC.

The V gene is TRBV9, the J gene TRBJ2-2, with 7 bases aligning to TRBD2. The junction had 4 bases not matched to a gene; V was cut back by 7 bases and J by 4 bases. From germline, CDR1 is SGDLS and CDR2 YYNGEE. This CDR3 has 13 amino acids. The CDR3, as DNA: TGTGCCAGCTCACTAGCGCCCACCGGGGAGCTGTTTTTT. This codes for CASSLAPTGELFF.

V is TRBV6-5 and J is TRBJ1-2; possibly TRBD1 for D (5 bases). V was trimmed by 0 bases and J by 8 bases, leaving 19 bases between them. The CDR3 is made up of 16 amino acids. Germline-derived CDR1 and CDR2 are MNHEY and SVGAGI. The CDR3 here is CASSYSAVRGSFGYTF. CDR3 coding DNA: TGTGCCAGCAGTTACTCCGCCGTTAGGGGATCCTTCGGCTACACCTTC.

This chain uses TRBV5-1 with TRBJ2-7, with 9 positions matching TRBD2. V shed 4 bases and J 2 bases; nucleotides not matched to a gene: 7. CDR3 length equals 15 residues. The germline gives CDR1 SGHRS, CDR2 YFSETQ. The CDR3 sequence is CASSGTSRGTYEQYF. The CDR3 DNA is TGCGCCAGCAGCGGGACTAGCAGGGGGACCTACGAGCAGTACTTC.

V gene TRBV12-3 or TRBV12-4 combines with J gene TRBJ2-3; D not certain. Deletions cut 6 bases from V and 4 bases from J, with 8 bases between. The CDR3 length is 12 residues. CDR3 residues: CASSYYPDTQYF. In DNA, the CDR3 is TGTGCCAGCAGCTATTACCCAGATACGCAGTATTTT.

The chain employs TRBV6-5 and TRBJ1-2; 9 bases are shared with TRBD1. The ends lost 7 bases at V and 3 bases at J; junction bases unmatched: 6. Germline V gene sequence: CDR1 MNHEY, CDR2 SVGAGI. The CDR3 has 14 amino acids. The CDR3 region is CASNEQGADYGYTF. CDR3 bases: TGTGCCAGCAACGAACAGGGGGCGGACTATGGCTACACCTTC.

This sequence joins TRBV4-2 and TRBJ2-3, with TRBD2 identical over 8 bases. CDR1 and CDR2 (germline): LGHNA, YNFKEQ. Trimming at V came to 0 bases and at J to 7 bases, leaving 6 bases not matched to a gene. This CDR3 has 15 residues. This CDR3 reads CASSQEGLAVYTQYF. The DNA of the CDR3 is TGTGCCAGCAGCCAAGAAGGACTAGCCGTATATACGCAGTATTTT.

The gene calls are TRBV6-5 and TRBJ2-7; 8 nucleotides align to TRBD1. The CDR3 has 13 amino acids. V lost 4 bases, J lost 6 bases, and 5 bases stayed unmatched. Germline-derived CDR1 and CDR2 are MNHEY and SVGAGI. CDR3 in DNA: TGTGCCAGCAGTTCCGGGGACAGGAGCGAGCAGTACTTC. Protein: CASSSGDRSEQYF.

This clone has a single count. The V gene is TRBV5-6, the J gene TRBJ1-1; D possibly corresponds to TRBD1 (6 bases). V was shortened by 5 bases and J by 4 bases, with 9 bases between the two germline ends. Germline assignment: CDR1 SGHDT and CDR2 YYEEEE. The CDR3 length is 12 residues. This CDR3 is CASSQGGTEAFF. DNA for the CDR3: TGTGCCAGCAGTCAAGGGGGCACTGAAGCTTTCTTT. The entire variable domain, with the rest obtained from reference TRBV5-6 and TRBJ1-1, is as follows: DAGVTQSPTHLIKTRGQQVTLRCSPKSGHDTVSWYQQALGQGPQFIFQYYEEEERQRGNFPDRFSGHQFPNYSSELNVNALLLGDSALYLCASSQGGTEAFFGQGTRLTVV.

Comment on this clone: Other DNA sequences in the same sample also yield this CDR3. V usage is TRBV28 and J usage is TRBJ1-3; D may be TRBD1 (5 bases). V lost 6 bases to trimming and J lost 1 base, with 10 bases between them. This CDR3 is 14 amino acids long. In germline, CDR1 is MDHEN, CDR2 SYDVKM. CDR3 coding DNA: TGTGCCAGCAGCCCAGCAGGGTCTGGAAACACCATATATTTT. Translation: CASSPAGSGNTIYF.

The chain's CDR3 is CASSLVGSGTNIQYF. The CDR3 nucleotides are TGTGCCAGCAGTTTAGTGGGTAGCGGCACCAACATTCAGTACTTC. The chain is built from TRBV27 and TRBJ2-4; possibly TRBD2 for D (6 bases). Germline V gene lookup returns CDR1 MNHEY and CDR2 SMNVEV (reference sequence). The V end was cut by 2 bases, the J end by 7 bases, with 15 bases between. The CDR3 spans 15 residues.

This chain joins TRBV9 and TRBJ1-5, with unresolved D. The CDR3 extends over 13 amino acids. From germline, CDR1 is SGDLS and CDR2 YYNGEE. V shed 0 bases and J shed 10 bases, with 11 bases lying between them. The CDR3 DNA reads TGTGCCAGCAGCGTAGAGACCGGGGATCCCCAGCATTTT. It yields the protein CASSVETGDPQHF.

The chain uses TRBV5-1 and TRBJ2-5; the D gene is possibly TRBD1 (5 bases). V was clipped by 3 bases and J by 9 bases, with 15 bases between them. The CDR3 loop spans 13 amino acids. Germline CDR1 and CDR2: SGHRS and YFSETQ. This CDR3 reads CASSSTRDGSQYF. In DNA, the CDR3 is TGCGCCAGCAGCTCGACCAGGGATGGTTCCCAGTACTTC.

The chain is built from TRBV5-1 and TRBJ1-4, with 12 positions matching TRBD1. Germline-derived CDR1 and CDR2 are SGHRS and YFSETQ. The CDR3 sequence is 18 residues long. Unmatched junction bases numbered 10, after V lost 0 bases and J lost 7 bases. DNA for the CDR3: TGCGCCAGCAGCTTGGTGCCCGGGACAGGGGGCGCTCGTGAAAAACTGTTTTTT. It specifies CASSLVPGTGGAREKLFF.

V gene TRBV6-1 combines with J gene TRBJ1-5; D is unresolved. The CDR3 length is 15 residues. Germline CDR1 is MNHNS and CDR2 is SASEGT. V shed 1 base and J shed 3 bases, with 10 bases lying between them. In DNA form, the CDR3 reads TGTGCCAGCAGTGAAGTTGGCAGGTACAATCAGCCCCAGCATTTT. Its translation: CASSEVGRYNQPQHF.

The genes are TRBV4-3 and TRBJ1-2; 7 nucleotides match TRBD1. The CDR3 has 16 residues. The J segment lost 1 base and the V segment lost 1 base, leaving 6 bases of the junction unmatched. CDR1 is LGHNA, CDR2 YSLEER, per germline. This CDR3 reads CASSQVRTGYNYGYTF. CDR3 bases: TGCGCCAGCAGCCAAGTTAGGACAGGATATAACTATGGCTACACCTTC.

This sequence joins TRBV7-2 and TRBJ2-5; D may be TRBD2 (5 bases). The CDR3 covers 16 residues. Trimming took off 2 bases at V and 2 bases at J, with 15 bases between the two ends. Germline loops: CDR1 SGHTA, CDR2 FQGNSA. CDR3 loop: CASSLREGSRQETQYF. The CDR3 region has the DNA TGTGCCAGCAGCTTACGAGAGGGAAGCCGGCAAGAGACCCAGTACTTC.

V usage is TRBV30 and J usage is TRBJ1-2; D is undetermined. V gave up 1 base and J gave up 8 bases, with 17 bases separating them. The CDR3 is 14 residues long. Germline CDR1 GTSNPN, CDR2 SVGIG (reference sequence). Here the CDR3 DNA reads TGTGCCTGGAGTGACCCCCGGAGACCTTCAGGCTACACCTTC. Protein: CAWSDPRRPSGYTF.

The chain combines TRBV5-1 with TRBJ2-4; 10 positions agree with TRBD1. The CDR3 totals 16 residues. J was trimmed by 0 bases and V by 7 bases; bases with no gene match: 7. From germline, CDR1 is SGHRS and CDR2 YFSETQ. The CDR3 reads CASRPGQGLAKNIQYF. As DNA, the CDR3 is TGCGCCAGCCGCCCGGGACAGGGGCTAGCCAAAAACATTCAGTACTTC.

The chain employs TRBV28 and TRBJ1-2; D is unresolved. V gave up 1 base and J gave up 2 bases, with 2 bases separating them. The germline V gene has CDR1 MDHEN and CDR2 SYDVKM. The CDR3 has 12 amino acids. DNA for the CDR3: TGTGCCAGCAGTTTATCGAACTATGGCTACACCTTC. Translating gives CASSLSNYGYTF.